There are many counts of the clone carrying this T cell receptor (beta chain). Its antigen is not identified. Template switching introduced a universal primer site, and the cDNA bore unique molecular identifiers. TCRdb itself ran the 5' RACE reads through MiXCR, one entry per CDR3 protein. In the table there are hundreds of thousands of distinct CDR3 sequences, roughly 6.2% of which are singletons. This sample was included in a study of identical twins. Findings and limits, study-wide: With beta out-of-frame sequences, excess sharing by twins was weaker. Memory repertoires lacked the insertion deficit that abundant cord blood beta clonotypes showed. Zero-insertion findings could be partly confounded by invariant cells (MAIT and iNKT cells).

Germline V CDR1 and CDR2: KGHDR, SFDVKD. V lost 3 bases and J lost 8; bases outside the gene matches: 7. There are 16 residues in the CDR3. This sequence joins TRBV24-1 and TRBJ2-1; 12 nucleotides line up with TRBD1. The TCR originated in a man aged 18 to 30 in good health. The sequencing input was naive T cells sorted from blood. CDR3 region: CATSDLTGQGADEQFF. The DNA of the CDR3 is TGTGCCACCAGTGATCTTACGGGACAGGGGGCGGATGAGCAGTTCTTC.